The 19 T cell receptor beta chains in this list originate from one sample, sequenced in a study of Ad26.COV2.S vaccination and SARS-CoV-2 variants. The sample's treatment: over 15 received Ad26.COV2.S at low or high dose, single or two shots; 5 received placebo; per-sample allocation not given. Sample collection was performed on day 63 after the first vaccine or placebo injection. The data were produced by immunoSEQ multiplex PCR, yet TCRdb's version contains in-frame clones alone and is incomplete. The table shows about 420,000 clones, with 85% to 90% occurring only once. Sample: peripheral blood, taken in a trial of Ad26.COV2.S vaccine versus placebo. These receptors originate from a person between 18 and 59 years old who received the Ad26.COV2.S COVID-19 vaccine or a placebo.

The chain employs TRBV7-2 and TRBJ1-3; D is unresolved. Germline V lookup: CDR1 SGHTA, CDR2 FQGNSA. V was shortened by 2 bases and J by 5 bases, with 16 bases between the two germline ends. This CDR3 comprises 16 residues. The CDR3 protein is CASSLSPAVGRNTIYF. Here the CDR3 DNA reads TGTGCCAGCAGCTTATCCCCGGCGGTTGGTAGAAACACCATATATTTT.

The chain carries TRBV9 and TRBJ2-5; TRBD2 aligns across 9 bases. V gave up 2 bases and J gave up 7 bases; unmatched junction bases: 6. CDR1 and CDR2 (germline): SGDLS, YYNGEE. The CDR3 loop spans 14 amino acids. CDR3 sequence: CASSVASGVGTQYF. The CDR3 bases are TGTGCCAGCAGCGTTGCTAGCGGGGTGGGGACCCAGTACTTC.

The rearrangement links TRBV5-1 to TRBJ2-1; the match to TRBD2 covers 8 bases. The CDR3 has 13 residues. Germline CDR1 is SGHRS and CDR2 is YFSETQ. J gave up 14 bases and V 0 bases, and 7 bases lay outside the gene matches. The CDR3 spells CASSLAISGDKFF. CDR3 in DNA: TGCGCCAGCAGCTTGGCCATTAGCGGGGACAAGTTCTTC.

The V call is TRBV29-1, the J call TRBJ2-1; 9 bases map to TRBD1. The germline V gene encodes CDR1 SQVTM and CDR2 ANQGSEA. With V trimmed by 7 bases and J by 6 bases, 7 bases remained unmatched. The CDR3 length is 13 residues. CDR3 DNA sequence: TGCAGCGGGGCCGGGACAGGGAGCAATGAGCAGTTCTTC. Residues: CSGAGTGSNEQFF.

This clone has just one count. The CDR3 here is CASSRLYRDEINYGYTF. The CDR3 nucleotides read TGTGCCAGCAGTAGACTGTACAGGGATGAGATTAACTATGGCTACACCTTC. V gene TRBV27 combines with J gene TRBJ1-2; possibly TRBD1 for D (6 bases). CDR1 and CDR2 from the germline V gene are MNHEY and SMNVEV (reference sequence). Trimming pared 5 bases from V and 1 base from J, leaving 20 bases between. This CDR3 contains 17 residues.

This clone was detected once. V gene TRBV7-8 combines with J gene TRBJ2-5, with 9 positions matching TRBD2. CDR3 length equals 16 residues. Germline V gene lookup returns CDR1 SGHVS and CDR2 FQNEAQ. Losses at the gene ends were 5 bases for V and 4 bases for J; bases not matched to a gene: 11. The DNA for the CDR3 is TGTGCCAGCAGCCCCATCGGAGCGGGGGGCGGAGAGACCCAGTACTTC. Translation: CASSPIGAGGGETQYF.

The chain is built from TRBV11-2 and TRBJ2-3; D may be TRBD2 (6 bases). Germline values: CDR1 SGHAT, CDR2 FQNNGV. The V end was cut by 3 bases, the J end by 1 base, with 14 bases between. The CDR3 is 16 residues long. The CDR3, as DNA: TGTGCCAGCAGCTTGGGGGAGCAGCGGGGCACAGATACGCAGTATTTT. Its translation is CASSLGEQRGTDTQYF.

This clone was detected once. V gene TRBV5-1 combines with J gene TRBJ2-3; 7 bases match TRBD1. The V gene's germline CDR1 is SGHRS and CDR2 YFSETQ. V was pared by 2 bases and J by 0 bases, with 9 bases of the junction left unmatched. The CDR3 consists of 17 residues. The CDR3 loop is CASSFRGTALSTDTQYF. DNA of the CDR3: TGCGCCAGCAGCTTCAGGGGGACAGCGCTTAGCACAGATACGCAGTATTTT.

The chain recombines TRBV19 with TRBJ1-2; a possible D gene is TRBD1 (5 bases). The CDR3 loop spans 15 amino acids. Germline-derived CDR1 and CDR2 are LNHDA and SQIVND (reference sequence). Between the trimmed V and J ends, which lost 6 bases and 5 bases, there was a span of 19 bases. The CDR3 DNA reads TGTGCCAGTAGCGCCTCAGGGATCCCTTGGTATGGCTACACCTTC. Its protein is CASSASGIPWYGYTF.

The gene calls are TRBV4-3 and TRBJ2-4, with D possibly called TRBD1 or TRBD2 (5 bases each). The CDR3 length is 17 residues. The V end lost 2 bases, the J end lost 2 bases, and 16 bases lay between the germline ends. Germline CDR1 LGHNA, CDR2 YSLEER. The CDR3: CASSQYRSRDPKNIQYF. CDR3 DNA sequence: TGCGCCAGCAGCCAATACCGTTCCCGGGACCCCAAAAACATTCAGTACTTC.

V usage is TRBV30 and J usage is TRBJ2-7, with 8 positions matching TRBD1. Germline lookup yields CDR1 GTSNPN and CDR2 SVGIG (reference sequence). J gave up 5 bases and V 2 bases, and 2 bases lay outside the gene matches. The CDR3 is 12 residues long. The CDR3 nucleotides read TGTGCCTGGAGTCTACAGGGGGACGAGCAGTACTTC. This sequence encodes CAWSLQGDEQYF.

The genes are TRBV6-5 and TRBJ1-1; D might be TRBD1 (6 bases). Trimming took 3 bases from V and 4 from J, leaving 15 bases between them. The CDR3 contains 15 residues. Germline V gives CDR1 MNHEY, CDR2 SVGAGI. The CDR3: CASSYPGTRGTEAFF. DNA of the CDR3: TGTGCCAGCAGTTATCCCGGGACCAGGGGCACTGAAGCTTTCTTT.

V usage is TRBV6-2 or TRBV6-3 and J usage is TRBJ2-7, with D hard to call. V was cut by 2 bases and J by 6 bases, with 11 bases left in between. This CDR3 region has 13 residues. Per the germline V gene, CDR1 is MNHEY and CDR2 is SVGEGT. This CDR3 is CASSYPPSGEQYF. The CDR3 coding sequence is TGTGCCAGCAGTTACCCGCCCTCTGGCGAGCAGTACTTC.

This clone showed up just a few times. The chain has TRBV7-9 and TRBJ2-1; either TRBD1 or TRBD2 may supply D (5 bases each). Trimming stripped 3 bases from V and 0 bases from J, with 15 bases between. Germline CDR1 SEHNR, CDR2 FQNEAQ (reference sequence). This CDR3 comprises 17 residues. This CDR3 reads CASSLNSGPLSYNEQFF. The CDR3 DNA is TGTGCCAGCAGCTTGAATTCGGGACCGCTCTCCTACAATGAGCAGTTCTTC.

This chain links TRBV12-5 with TRBJ1-1; the D gene is possibly TRBD1 (5 bases). The germline V gene encodes CDR1 LGHNT and CDR2 FRNRAP. Between the trimmed V and J ends, which lost 1 base and 1 base, there was a span of 7 bases. The CDR3 totals 14 residues. The CDR3 loop reads CASGLEGTNTEAFF. The CDR3 coding sequence is TGTGCTAGTGGTTTGGAGGGGACGAACACTGAAGCTTTCTTT.

This clone was seen once. The J gene is TRBJ1-1, the V gene TRBV5-4; TRBD1 is a possible D gene (5 bases). Germline CDR1 reads SGHNT; CDR2 reads YYREEE (reference sequence). Trimming took off 1 base at V and 1 base at J, with 8 bases between the two ends. This CDR3 has 14 residues. The CDR3 DNA reads TGTGCCAGCAGCTTGTCAGGGTCGAACACTGAAGCTTTCTTT. It encodes CASSLSGSNTEAFF.

This chain uses TRBV4-3 with TRBJ2-2; D is ambiguous. Trimming cost V 4 bases and J 1 base, with 7 bases left between them. This CDR3 region has 14 residues. CDR1 is LGHNA, CDR2 YSLEER, per germline. In DNA form, the CDR3 reads TGCGCCAGCAGCCCCCGACTGAACACCGGGGAGCTGTTTTTT. Translated: CASSPRLNTGELFF.

As for this clone: Other nucleotide sequences from this sample produce the same CDR3. The chain combines TRBV3-1 (or the pseudogene TRBV3-2) with TRBJ2-5, with 7 bases that match TRBD1. The CDR3 has 13 amino acids. V shed 5 bases and J 1 base; nucleotides not matched to a gene: 1. Germline V gene sequence: CDR1 LGHDT, CDR2 YNNKEL (reference sequence). The DNA of the CDR3 is TGTGCCAGCAGCAGGGGGCCCCAAGAGACCCAGTACTTC. Its protein is CASSRGPQETQYF.

The chain joins TRBV5-4 to TRBJ2-6, with TRBD1 as a possible D gene (5 bases). The CDR3 covers 15 residues. Trimming removed 0 bases from V and 2 bases from J, with 6 bases in between. CDR1 is SGHNT, CDR2 YYREEE, per germline (reference sequence). The CDR3 nucleotides are TGTGCCAGCAGCTTGGAGGGGACTGGGGCCAACGTCCTGACTTTC. Residues: CASSLEGTGANVLTF.